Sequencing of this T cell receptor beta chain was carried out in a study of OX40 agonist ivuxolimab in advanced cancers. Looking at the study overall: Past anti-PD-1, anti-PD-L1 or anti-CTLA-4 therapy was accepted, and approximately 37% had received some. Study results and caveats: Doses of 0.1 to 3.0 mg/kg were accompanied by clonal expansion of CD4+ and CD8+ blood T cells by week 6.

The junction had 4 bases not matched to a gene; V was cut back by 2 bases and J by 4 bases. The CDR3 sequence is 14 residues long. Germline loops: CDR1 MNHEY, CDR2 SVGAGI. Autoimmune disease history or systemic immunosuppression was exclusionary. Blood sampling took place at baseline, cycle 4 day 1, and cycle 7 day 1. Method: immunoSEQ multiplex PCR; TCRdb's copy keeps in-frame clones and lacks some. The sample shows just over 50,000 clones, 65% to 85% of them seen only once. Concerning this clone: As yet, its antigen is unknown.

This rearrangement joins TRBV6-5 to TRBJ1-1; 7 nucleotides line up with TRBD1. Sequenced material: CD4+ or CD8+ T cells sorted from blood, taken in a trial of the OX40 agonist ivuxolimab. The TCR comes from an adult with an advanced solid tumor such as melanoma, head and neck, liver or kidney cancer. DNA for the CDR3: TGTGCCAGCAGTTACGAGGCAGGGGGCACTGAAGCTTTCTTT. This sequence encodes CASSYEAGGTEAFF.